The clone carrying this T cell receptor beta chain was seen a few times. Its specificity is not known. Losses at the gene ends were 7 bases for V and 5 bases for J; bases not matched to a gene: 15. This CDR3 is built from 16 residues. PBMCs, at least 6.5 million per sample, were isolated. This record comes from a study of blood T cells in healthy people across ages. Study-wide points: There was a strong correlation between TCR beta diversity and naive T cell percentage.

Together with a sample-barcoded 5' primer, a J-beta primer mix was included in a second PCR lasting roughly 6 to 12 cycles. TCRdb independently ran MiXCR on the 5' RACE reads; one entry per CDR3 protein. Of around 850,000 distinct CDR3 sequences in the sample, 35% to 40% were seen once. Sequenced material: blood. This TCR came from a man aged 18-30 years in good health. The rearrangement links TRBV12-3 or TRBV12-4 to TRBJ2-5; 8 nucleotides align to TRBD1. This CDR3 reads CASTDGDRGNTETQYF. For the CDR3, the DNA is TGTGCCAGCACCGATGGAGACAGGGGCAATACGGAGACCCAGTACTTC.